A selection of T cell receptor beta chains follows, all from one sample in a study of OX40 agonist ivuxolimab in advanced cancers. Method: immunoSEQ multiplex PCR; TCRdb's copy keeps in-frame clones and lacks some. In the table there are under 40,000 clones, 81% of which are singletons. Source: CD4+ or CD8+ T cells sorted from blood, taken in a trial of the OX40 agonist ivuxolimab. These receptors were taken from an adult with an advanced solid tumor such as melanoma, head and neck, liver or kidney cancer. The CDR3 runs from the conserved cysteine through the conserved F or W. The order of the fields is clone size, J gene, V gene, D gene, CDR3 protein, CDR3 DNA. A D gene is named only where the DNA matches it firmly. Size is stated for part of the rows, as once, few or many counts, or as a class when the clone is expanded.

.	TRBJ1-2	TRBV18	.	CASSPGGNGYTF	TGTGCCAGCTCACCGGGGGGGAATGGCTACACCTTC
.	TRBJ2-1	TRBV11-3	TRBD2	CASSLTSGRGGNEQFF	TGTGCCAGCAGCTTAACTAGCGGGAGAGGTGGCAATGAGCAGTTCTTC
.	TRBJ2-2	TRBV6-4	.	CASTALPNTGELFF	TGTGCCAGCACGGCCCTTCCGAACACCGGGGAGCTGTTTTTT
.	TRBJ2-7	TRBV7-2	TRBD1	CASSLRQGKREQYF	TGTGCCAGCAGCCTCCGACAGGGGAAACGCGAGCAGTACTTC
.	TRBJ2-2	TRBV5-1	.	CASSLAVGVNTGELFF	TGCGCCAGCAGCTTGGCCGTGGGGGTTAACACCGGGGAGCTGTTTTTT
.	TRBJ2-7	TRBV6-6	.	CASRLRESYEQYF	TGTGCCAGCAGGCTAAGAGAGTCCTACGAGCAGTACTTC
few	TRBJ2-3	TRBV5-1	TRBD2	CASIDLAGETDTQYF	TGCGCCAGCATCGATCTAGCGGGAGAGACAGATACGCAGTATTTT
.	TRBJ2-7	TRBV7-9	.	CASSLEGRQPGSYEQYF	TGTGCCAGCAGCTTAGAAGGTCGTCAACCCGGGAGCTACGAGCAGTACTTC
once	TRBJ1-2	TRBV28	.	CASTGQPYGYTF	TGTGCCAGCACCGGACAGCCCTATGGCTACACCTTC
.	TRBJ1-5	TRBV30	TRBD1	CAWSEDRHSNQPQHF	TGTGCCTGGAGTGAGGACAGGCATAGCAATCAGCCCCAGCATTTT
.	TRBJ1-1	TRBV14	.	CASSQDLGVGTEAFF	TGTGCCAGCAGCCAAGACCTTGGGGTAGGGACTGAAGCTTTCTTT